Below, 26 T cell receptor beta chains from the same sample are listed, as sequenced in a study of blood T cell repertoires in COVID-19. Some clones are missing from TCRdb's copy, which holds only in-frame ones; the method was immunoSEQ multiplex PCR. This table has roughly 70,000 clones, about 91% appearing once. The sample consisted of peripheral blood. The receptors derive from a woman aged 70-85 years with acute or convalescent COVID-19.

V gene TRBV29-1 combines with J gene TRBJ1-4, with 7 positions matching TRBD1. CDR3 length: 18 amino acids. CDR1 is SQVTM, CDR2 ANQGSEA, per germline. V gave up 3 bases and J gave up 0 bases; unmatched junction bases: 13. The CDR3 DNA follows: TGCAGCGTTGATCCCGTACCCCAGGGGGAGGCAACTAATGAAAAACTGTTTTTT. Translating it yields CSVDPVPQGEATNEKLFF.

The chain recombines TRBV10-3 with TRBJ1-1; 7 nucleotides align to TRBD1. Germline V gives CDR1 ENHRY, CDR2 SYGVKD. V shed 1 base and J 5 bases; nucleotides not matched to a gene: 7. This CDR3 spans 15 amino acids. The CDR3 bases are TGTGCCATCAGTGAGTTGCAGGGGGATGGGACTGAAGCTTTCTTT. It specifies CAISELQGDGTEAFF.

The chain employs TRBV5-1 and TRBJ2-5, with D perhaps TRBD2 (6 bases). Germline CDR1 and CDR2: SGHRS and YFSETQ. V lost 4 bases, J lost 1 base, and 11 bases lay in between. This CDR3 spans 14 amino acids. CDR3 sequence reads: CASSLSGVQETQYF. In DNA, the CDR3 is TGCGCCAGCAGCCTTAGCGGTGTCCAAGAGACCCAGTACTTC.

The J gene is TRBJ2-5, the V gene TRBV15; tentatively, D is TRBD1 (5 bases). From germline, CDR1 is LNHNV and CDR2 YYDKDF (reference sequence). The length of the CDR3 is 13 residues. Trimming removed 5 bases at V and 2 bases at J, with 9 bases between. The CDR3 region has the DNA TGTGCCACCAGCGGGGCGCTGCAAGAGACCCAGTACTTC. Its translation is CATSGALQETQYF.

The gene calls are TRBV10-3 and TRBJ2-1, with 12 bases fitting TRBD2. With 0 bases clipped from V and 0 bases from J, the junction kept 3 bases outside the gene matches. Germline values: CDR1 ENHRY, CDR2 SYGVKD. CDR3 size: 18 residues. The CDR3 reads CAISESTTSGSSYNEQFF. The CDR3 nucleotides read TGTGCCATCAGTGAGTCGACGACTAGCGGGAGCTCCTACAATGAGCAGTTCTTC.

The chain couples TRBV7-3 to TRBJ2-3; a weak D match, TRBD2 (6 bases). Germline V lookup: CDR1 SGHTA, CDR2 FQGTGA. V was trimmed by 5 bases and J by 5 bases, leaving 17 bases between them. The CDR3 spans 15 residues. Here the CDR3 reads CASSPRIDGGDTQYF. As DNA, the CDR3 is TGTGCCAGCAGCCCCCGAATCGACGGGGGAGATACGCAGTATTTT.

V and J are TRBV25-1 and TRBJ1-1, with D hard to call. V shed 4 bases and J shed 1 base, with 7 bases lying between them. The length of the CDR3 is 13 residues. Germline CDR1 and CDR2: MGHDK and SYGVNS. In nucleotides, the CDR3 is TGTGCCAGCAGTGGGCGGTCGAACACTGAAGCTTTCTTT. It encodes CASSGRSNTEAFF.

The chain combines TRBV9 with TRBJ2-3, with TRBD2 matching over 8 bases. The length of the CDR3 is 15 residues. Germline trimming cut 0 bases from V and 4 bases from J; bases unmatched to any gene: 4. CDR1 and CDR2 (germline): SGDLS, YYNGEE. The CDR3 reads CASSVGGGLSDTQYF. The DNA for the CDR3 is TGTGCCAGCAGCGTAGGCGGGGGGCTTTCAGATACGCAGTATTTT.

The genes are TRBV2 and TRBJ1-1, with D possibly TRBD1 on 5 matching bases. The CDR3 runs 14 residues. Germline CDR1 and CDR2: SNHLY and FYNNEI. The V end lost 2 bases, the J end lost 3 bases, and 10 bases lay between the germline ends. In nucleotides, the CDR3 is TGTGCCAGCAGTGAACAGGAGGGGTACACTGAAGCTTTCTTT. The encoded protein is CASSEQEGYTEAFF.

This clone was seen only once. The rearrangement joins TRBV6-5 to TRBJ1-5; perhaps TRBD1 as D (5 bases). Germline CDR1 reads MNHEY; CDR2 reads SVGAGI. The length of the CDR3 is 14 residues. Trimming removed 4 bases at V and 4 bases at J, with 11 bases between. The CDR3 sequence is CASSFLEGNQPQHF. CDR3 nucleotides: TGTGCCAGCAGTTTCCTGGAGGGGAATCAGCCCCAGCATTTT.

The rearrangement joins TRBV28 to TRBJ2-7, with 7 bases that match TRBD1. CDR3 length: 19 amino acids. Looked up from germline, CDR1 is MDHEN and CDR2 is SYDVKM. V trimming: 5 bases; J trimming: 2 bases; junction bases outside the gene matches: 21. DNA for the CDR3: TGTGCCAGCAGTCCGCTGTCCTGGGACAGCGGATGGAACCCCTACGAGCAGTACTTC. It yields the protein CASSPLSWDSGWNPYEQYF.

This clone was recorded a few times. The chain carries TRBV21-1 and TRBJ1-4; the table's D call of TRBD1 was not tested on the DNA. TRBV21-1 represents a pseudogene. The CDR3 length is 16 residues. The CDR3 loop reads CASSIRGQPVSEKLFF. In nucleotides, the CDR3 is TGTGCCAGCAGCATACGGGGACAGCCGGTAAGTGAAAAACTGTTTTTT.

The chain has TRBV27 and TRBJ1-1, with 9 bases fitting TRBD1. The germline V gene has CDR1 MNHEY and CDR2 SMNVEV (reference sequence). This CDR3 has 15 residues. The V segment lost 6 bases and the J segment 5 bases; nucleotides outside the gene matches: 10. The CDR3 sequence is CASRRTGVSVTEAFF. The CDR3 nucleotides are TGTGCCAGCAGGAGGACAGGGGTTTCGGTAACTGAAGCTTTCTTT.

This chain's CDR3 is CASSTGNYYNSPLHF. The CDR3 coding sequence is TGCGCCAGCAGTACAGGGAATTATTATAATTCACCCCTCCACTTT. The rearrangement uses TRBV5-1 and TRBJ1-6; perhaps TRBD1 as D (6 bases). The length of the CDR3 is 15 residues. Per germline, CDR1 SGHRS and CDR2 YFSETQ. The ends were cut back, 5 bases at V and 4 bases at J, with 13 bases in the middle.

The chain joins TRBV12-3 or TRBV12-4 to TRBJ2-7; D ambiguous. This CDR3 has 12 residues. V was trimmed by 6 bases and J by 0 bases, leaving 6 bases between them. The CDR3 sequence: CASSLISYEQYF. DNA for the CDR3: TGTGCCAGCAGCCTAATCTCCTACGAGCAGTACTTC.

The chain recombines TRBV7-9 with TRBJ1-1; 7 bases align to TRBD1. The CDR3 runs 12 residues. Germline V gene sequence: CDR1 SEHNR, CDR2 FQNEAQ (reference sequence). V was clipped by 8 bases and J by 6 bases; unmatched bases: 6. DNA for the CDR3: TGTGCCAGCGGACTCAGGGGGTCTGAAGCTTTCTTT. Translating gives CASGLRGSEAFF.

This sequence joins TRBV5-4 and TRBJ1-2; TRBD1 matches at 7 bases. The germline V gene has CDR1 SGHNT and CDR2 YYREEE (reference sequence). The ends lost 5 bases at V and 0 bases at J; junction bases unmatched: 7. The CDR3 runs 15 residues. CDR3 coding DNA: TGTGCCAGCAGTCTACAGGGGCCGCCTAACTATGGCTACACCTTC. Translation: CASSLQGPPNYGYTF.

This chain uses TRBV4-3 with TRBJ2-1; D perhaps matches TRBD2 (6 bases). Trimming removed 3 bases from V and 7 bases from J, with 16 bases in between. Germline V CDR1 and CDR2: LGHNA, YSLEER. The CDR3 has 15 amino acids. The CDR3 coding sequence is TGCGCCAGCAGCCAGGGGCTGACTAGGATGAATGAGCAGTTCTTC. Encoded protein: CASSQGLTRMNEQFF.

The chain joins TRBV28 to TRBJ1-5; the D gene is possibly TRBD1 (5 bases). This CDR3 spans 12 amino acids. V was clipped by 3 bases and J by 7 bases, with 7 bases between them. Germline assignment: CDR1 MDHEN and CDR2 SYDVKM. CDR3 sequence: CASSLTEQPQHF. In DNA form, the CDR3 reads TGTGCCAGCAGTTTGACAGAACAGCCCCAGCATTTT.

V usage is TRBV13 and J usage is TRBJ1-1; D is unresolved. V was cut by 5 bases and J by 3 bases, with 19 bases left in between. The length of the CDR3 is 16 residues. Germline values: CDR1 PRHDT, CDR2 FYEKMQ (reference sequence). CDR3 nucleotide sequence: TGTGCCAGCAGCCAAGGACCTAGCAGCCTTTACACTGAAGCTTTCTTT. It is translated as CASSQGPSSLYTEAFF. The full variable domain, in which reference TRBV13 and TRBJ1-1 provide the parts outside the CDR3, is AAGVIQSPRHLIKEKRETATLKCYPIPRHDTVYWYQQGPGQDPQFLISFYEKMQSDKGSIPDRFSAQQFSDYHSELNMSSLELGDSALYFCASSQGPSSLYTEAFFGQGTRLTVV.

The V call is TRBV2, the J call TRBJ1-1; D call uncertain. V lost 6 bases and J 4 bases, leaving 15 bases between the germline ends. The germline gives CDR1 SNHLY, CDR2 FYNNEI. This CDR3 is built from 14 residues. In nucleotides, the CDR3 is TGTGCCAGCAGGGGCAATGGGCCAGGCACTGAAGCTTTCTTT. It codes for CASRGNGPGTEAFF.

The sample holds one count of this clone. The rearrangement joins TRBV7-9 to TRBJ2-1; the match to TRBD2 covers 11 bases. Germline values: CDR1 SEHNR, CDR2 FQNEAQ (reference sequence). CDR3 size: 15 residues. The V segment lost 0 bases and the J segment 9 bases; nucleotides outside the gene matches: 4. CDR3 sequence reads: CASSLATSGGREQFF. The CDR3 nucleotides are TGTGCCAGCAGCTTAGCAACTAGCGGGGGCCGTGAGCAGTTCTTC.

For the CDR3, the DNA is TGCAGTGCTAGTGGTCAGGGGCTGGGCTATGGCTACACCTTC. Encoded protein: CSASGQGLGYGYTF. The genes are TRBV20-1 and TRBJ1-2; D possibly corresponds to TRBD1 (6 bases). The CDR3 loop spans 14 amino acids. Germline V gives CDR1 DFQATT, CDR2 SNEGSKA (reference sequence). V lost 3 bases to trimming and J lost 4 bases, with 15 bases between them.

Of note for this clone: Other nucleotide sequences in the sample specify the same CDR3. The rearrangement uses TRBV11-2 and TRBJ1-4; D is possibly TRBD1 (5 bases). The CDR3 is 15 residues long. Trimming removed 5 bases at V and 8 bases at J, with 18 bases between. CDR1 and CDR2 from the germline V gene are SGHAT and FQNNGV. The CDR3 DNA is TGTGCCAGCAGCCCAGGTGGGGGGGTAGGCGAAAAACTGTTTTTT. Its protein is CASSPGGGVGEKLFF. The full variable domain, its missing parts supplied by reference TRBV11-2 and TRBJ1-4, is EAGVAQSPRYKIIEKRQSVAFWCNPISGHATLYWYQQILGQGPKLLIQFQNNGVVDDSQLPKDRFSAERLKGVDSTLKIQPAKLEDSAVYLCASSPGGGVGEKLFFGSGTQLSVL.

The chain is built from TRBV6-6 and TRBJ1-4; unclear D gene. The V end lost 8 bases, the J end lost 5 bases, and 12 bases lay between the germline ends. The CDR3 is 13 residues long. Germline CDR1 reads MNHNY; CDR2 reads SVGAGI (reference sequence). In DNA, the CDR3 is TGTGCCAGCCGGGGAAATCCAAATGAAAAACTGTTTTTT. Amino acids: CASRGNPNEKLFF.

The V gene is TRBV7-2, the J gene TRBJ1-1; weak D call: TRBD1 (5 bases). Trimming took 1 base from V and 0 from J, leaving 9 bases between them. Germline CDR1 SGHTA, CDR2 FQGNSA. CDR3 length: 15 amino acids. This chain's CDR3 is CASSLGGRVNTEAFF. The CDR3 DNA is TGTGCCAGCAGCTTAGGAGGCAGGGTGAACACTGAAGCTTTCTTT.